The 27 T cell receptor beta chains below were found in one sample sequenced in a study of immune evolution from preneoplasia to lung adenocarcinoma. Using immunoSEQ multiplex PCR, the repertoire was profiled, and TCRdb retains in-frame clones only, with some absent. Altogether 2,500 to 3,500 clones are present, under 90% being singletons, with the ten largest covering 7.5% to 9%. Source material: FFPE adjacent normal lung tissue. The origin of the receptors is a person aged 55-85 years with lung adenocarcinoma.

This clone came up a few times. The V call is TRBV7-8, the J call TRBJ2-1, with D possibly matching TRBD2 (6 bases). The CDR3 consists of 16 residues. V dropped 3 bases and J dropped 4 bases, with 16 bases sitting between them. Germline V gene lookup returns CDR1 SGHVS and CDR2 FQNEAQ. In nucleotides, the CDR3 is TGTGCCAGCAGCTTTGGAGGGGATCGGAGATACAATGAGCAGTTCTTC. Translation gives CASSFGGDRRYNEQFF.

The chain links TRBV2 to TRBJ2-6; D assignment may be TRBD1 or TRBD2 (6 bases each). The CDR3 contains 14 residues. V lost 9 bases to trimming and J lost 4 bases, with 13 bases between them. CDR1 and CDR2 from the germline V gene are SNHLY and FYNNEI. The CDR3 reads CASRRGTGANVLTF. DNA of the CDR3: TGTGCCAGTCGACGGGGGACAGGGGCCAACGTCCTGACTTTC. Full variable domain (remainder filled in from reference TRBV2 and TRBJ2-6): EPEVTQTPSHQVTQMGQEVILRCVPISNHLYFYWYRQILGQKVEFLVSFYNNEISEKSEIFDDQFSVERPDGSNFTLKIRSTKLEDSAMYFCASRRGTGANVLTFGAGSRLTVL.

The J gene is TRBJ2-3, the V gene TRBV4-2; 9 nucleotides agree with TRBD2. CDR3 length: 15 residues. Germline trimming cut 5 bases from V and 5 bases from J; bases unmatched to any gene: 8. Germline CDR1 and CDR2: LGHNA and YNFKEQ. CDR3 sequence: CASSAGGGAIDTQYF. The CDR3 DNA sequence: TGTGCCAGCAGCGCTGGCGGGGGGGCCATAGATACGCAGTATTTT.

This sequence joins TRBV7-9 and TRBJ1-1; D gene uncertain. V gave up 0 bases and J gave up 5 bases, with 13 bases separating them. Looked up from germline, CDR1 is SEHNR and CDR2 is FQNEAQ (reference sequence). This CDR3 comprises 15 residues. CDR3 in amino acids: CASSLARMPRTEAFF. The CDR3 DNA reads TGTGCCAGCAGCTTAGCGCGGATGCCCAGGACTGAAGCTTTCTTT.

The gene calls are TRBV18 and TRBJ2-3, with no clear D. The CDR3 sequence is 14 residues long. Germline lookup yields CDR1 KGHSH and CDR2 LQKENI. Deletions cut 3 bases from V and 0 bases from J, with 7 bases between. Here the CDR3 DNA reads TGTGCCAGCTCACCGACCGGGAGCACAGATACGCAGTATTTT. Translating gives CASSPTGSTDTQYF.

V is TRBV7-2 and J is TRBJ1-5; D unresolved. This CDR3 has 13 amino acids. The germline gives CDR1 SGHTA, CDR2 FQGNSA. V shed 2 bases and J shed 5 bases, with 7 bases lying between them. CDR3 in DNA: TGTGCCAGCAGCTTATTTTGGGATCAGCCCCAGCATTTT. This sequence encodes CASSLFWDQPQHF.

This chain joins TRBV30 and TRBJ2-1, with TRBD1 matching over 12 bases. The length of the CDR3 is 14 residues. With V trimmed by 3 bases and J by 8 bases, 5 bases remained unmatched. Germline values: CDR1 GTSNPN, CDR2 SVGIG (reference sequence). In nucleotides, the CDR3 is TGTGCCTGGAGGGGGGACAGGGGGCGGGATGAGCAGTTCTTC. Amino acid sequence: CAWRGDRGRDEQFF.

The rearrangement links TRBV7-2 to TRBJ1-5; unclear D gene. CDR1 is SGHTA and CDR2 is FQGNSA in the germline V gene. Deletions cut 2 bases from V and 3 bases from J, with 5 bases between. CDR3 length equals 13 residues. The CDR3 spells CASSLLNNQPQHF. Written as DNA, the CDR3 is TGTGCCAGCAGCTTACTAAACAATCAGCCCCAGCATTTT.

The chain has TRBV15 and TRBJ2-5; 9 bases are a match to TRBD1. CDR1 is LNHNV, CDR2 YYDKDF, per germline (reference sequence). V lost 5 bases and J lost 2; bases outside the gene matches: 9. The CDR3 covers 16 residues. The DNA of the CDR3 is TGTGCCACCAGCGTACGATTGGGACAGGGACAAGAGACCCAGTACTTC. It is translated as CATSVRLGQGQETQYF. Complete variable domain (other parts from reference TRBV15 and TRBJ2-5): DAMVIQNPRYQVTQFGKPVTLSCSQTLNHNVMYWYQQKSSQAPKLLFHYYDKDFNNEADTPDNFQSRRPNTSFCFLDIRSPGLGDTAMYLCATSVRLGQGQETQYFGPGTRLLVL.

The chain employs TRBV27 and TRBJ1-6, with D possibly being TRBD1 (5 bases). Trimming took 2 bases from V and 4 from J, leaving 9 bases between them. The CDR3 sequence is 15 residues long. The germline V gene encodes CDR1 MNHEY and CDR2 SMNVEV (reference sequence). CDR3 nucleotide sequence: TGTGCCAGCAGTTTAGGGGCAGGATATAATTCACCCCTCCACTTT. Its translation: CASSLGAGYNSPLHF.

In its sample, this clone was seen a few times. The CDR3 region has the DNA TGTGCCAGCAGTGACTTGGGCAGGGCCTATGGCTACACCTTC. Translation: CASSDLGRAYGYTF. V usage is TRBV2 and J usage is TRBJ1-2; possibly TRBD1 for D (5 bases). Per the germline V gene, CDR1 is SNHLY and CDR2 is FYNNEI. This CDR3 comprises 14 residues. The germline V and J ends were trimmed by 3 bases and 4 bases, with 12 bases remaining between them.

This chain uses TRBV7-6 with TRBJ2-1; D is unclear. Germline CDR1 is SGHVS and CDR2 is FNYEAQ. The CDR3 spans 12 residues. Trimming took off 4 bases at V and 3 bases at J, with 4 bases between the two ends. The CDR3 protein is CASSSFYNEQFF. CDR3 nucleotides: TGTGCCAGCAGCTCGTTCTACAATGAGCAGTTCTTC.

For the CDR3, the DNA is TGTGCCAGCAGCTTAGTATCGATCGGACAGGGGTATAATTCACCCCTCCACTTT. It translates to CASSLVSIGQGYNSPLHF. The chain links TRBV7-8 to TRBJ1-6, with 9 bases that match TRBD1. Germline lookup yields CDR1 SGHVS and CDR2 FQNEAQ. V trimming: 1 base; J trimming: 4 bases; junction bases outside the gene matches: 8. This CDR3 is built from 18 residues.

The rearrangement joins TRBV10-2 to TRBJ2-7; D may match TRBD1 or TRBD2 (6 bases each). The germline V and J ends were trimmed by 1 base and 2 bases, with 9 bases remaining between them. This CDR3 has 14 residues. Germline-derived CDR1 and CDR2 are WSHSY and SAAADI. CDR3 coding DNA: TGCGCCAGCAGTGAGTGGGGGGCGGCCTACGAGCAGTACTTC. Translated, it gives CASSEWGAAYEQYF.

The chain has TRBV7-9 and TRBJ2-5; no definite D call. Germline V CDR1 and CDR2: SEHNR, FQNEAQ (reference sequence). Trimming shortened V by 2 bases and J by 9 bases, and 19 bases separated the two germline ends. CDR3 length: 15 amino acids. CDR3 DNA sequence: TGTGCCAGCAGCTTACCGGCTGGAGTCGGTTGGGCCCAGTACTTC. Its translation is CASSLPAGVGWAQYF.

The chain carries TRBV20-1 and TRBJ2-1; a possible D gene is TRBD2 (7 bases). The CDR3 has 11 amino acids. Trimming left V 3 bases short and J 13 bases short, with 13 bases between. The germline gives CDR1 DFQATT, CDR2 SNEGSKA (reference sequence). The CDR3 here is CSARLGGLQFF. CDR3 coding DNA: TGCAGTGCTAGGTTGGGGGGGCTCCAGTTCTTC.

This sequence joins TRBV6-5 and TRBJ1-1; D may be TRBD1 (6 bases). Per germline, CDR1 MNHEY and CDR2 SVGAGI. This CDR3 region has 13 residues. The V and J ends lost 5 bases and 6 bases respectively, with 13 bases between them. CDR3 sequence reads: CASSSPRGAEAFF. CDR3 coding DNA: TGTGCCAGCAGTAGCCCTAGGGGGGCTGAAGCTTTCTTT.

This chain links TRBV7-9 with TRBJ1-3, with no clear D. Between the trimmed V and J ends, which lost 5 bases and 6 bases, there was a span of 14 bases. The CDR3 is made up of 14 amino acids. Germline assignment: CDR1 SEHNR and CDR2 FQNEAQ (reference sequence). CDR3 in amino acids: CASSPRARENTIYF. The CDR3 DNA reads as TGTGCCAGCAGCCCCCGGGCTCGGGAAAACACCATATATTTT.

This clone was detected only once. The chain links TRBV6-1 to TRBJ2-5; 7 bases match TRBD2. J was trimmed by 0 bases and V by 2 bases; bases with no gene match: 3. CDR3 size: 15 residues. The germline V gene encodes CDR1 MNHNS and CDR2 SASEGT. This CDR3 reads CASSEQAGDQETQYF. The CDR3 nucleotides read TGTGCCAGCAGTGAACAGGCGGGGGACCAAGAGACCCAGTACTTC.

The V call is TRBV7-8, the J call TRBJ1-3, with TRBD1 matching 10 bases. V lost 5 bases and J lost 2; bases outside the gene matches: 12. The CDR3 loop spans 18 amino acids. Looked up from germline, CDR1 is SGHVS and CDR2 is FQNEAQ. The CDR3 DNA follows: TGTGCCAGCAGCCTCCGGGACAGGGGAATTTCCACTGGAAACACCATATATTTT. The encoded protein is CASSLRDRGISTGNTIYF.

J is TRBJ2-1 and V is TRBV20-1; D remains ambiguous. Deletions cut 4 bases from V and 4 bases from J, with 5 bases between. In germline, CDR1 is DFQATT, CDR2 SNEGSKA (reference sequence). This CDR3 has 11 amino acids. CDR3 amino acids: CSATQYNEQFF. CDR3 DNA sequence: TGCAGTGCTACCCAATACAATGAGCAGTTCTTC.

The chain links TRBV19 to TRBJ1-1, with 11 bases aligning to TRBD1. Per the germline V gene, CDR1 is LNHDA and CDR2 is SQIVND (reference sequence). The CDR3 is 14 amino acids. The V gene end was trimmed by 5 bases and the J gene end by 5 bases; junction bases not matched to a gene: 4. The CDR3 DNA sequence: TGTGCCAGTAGTCCCCGGGACAGGGGGACTGAAGCTTTCTTT. It yields the protein CASSPRDRGTEAFF.

The chain employs TRBV7-9 and TRBJ2-2; maybe TRBD1 (6 bases). Trimming took off 5 bases at V and 5 bases at J, with 15 bases between the two ends. Germline V lookup: CDR1 SEHNR, CDR2 FQNEAQ (reference sequence). There are 15 residues in the CDR3. The CDR3 here is CASSAGVVGTGELFF. The CDR3 DNA reads TGTGCCAGCAGCGCAGGGGTTGTGGGTACCGGGGAGCTGTTTTTT.

The V gene is TRBV5-6, the J gene TRBJ1-2; 8 bases line up with TRBD1. CDR1 is SGHDT, CDR2 YYEEEE, per germline. This CDR3 is built from 16 residues. With 0 bases clipped from V and 4 bases from J, the junction kept 8 bases outside the gene matches. This CDR3 is CASSLGSGRGLYGYTF. CDR3 DNA: TGTGCCAGCAGCTTGGGCTCGGGCAGGGGGCTCTATGGCTACACCTTC.

This clone was seen only once. V is TRBV7-3 and J is TRBJ2-3; 8 bases agree with TRBD2. The germline V gene encodes CDR1 SGHTA and CDR2 FQGTGA. The CDR3 runs to 15 residues. With 4 bases clipped from V and 2 bases from J, the junction kept 5 bases outside the gene matches. CDR3 sequence reads: CASSSQTSATDTQYF. The CDR3 DNA is TGTGCCAGCAGCTCCCAGACTAGCGCCACAGATACGCAGTATTTT. The full variable domain, completed using reference TRBV7-3 and TRBJ2-3, is GAGVSQTPSNKVTEKGKYVELRCDPISGHTALYWYRQSLGQGPEFLIYFQGTGAADDSGLPNDRFFAVRPEGSVSTLKIQRTERGDSAVYLCASSSQTSATDTQYFGPGTRLTVL.

The sample holds a few counts of this clone. The chain combines TRBV7-9 with TRBJ2-2; D is uncertain. The CDR3 runs 15 residues. Germline V gene data show CDR1 as SEHNR and CDR2 as FQNEAQ (reference sequence). Trimming took off 5 bases at V and 0 bases at J, with 10 bases between the two ends. Written as DNA, the CDR3 is TGTGCCAGCAGCCCGGAAGGATCGAACACCGGGGAGCTGTTTTTT. It translates to CASSPEGSNTGELFF.

The CDR3 here is CAWSGGGTSNIQYF. CDR3 sequence (DNA): TGTGCCTGGAGCGGGGGGGGCACTTCAAACATTCAGTACTTC. The chain carries TRBV30 and TRBJ2-4; 8 bases are shared with TRBD2. V shed 3 bases, J shed 6 bases, and the junction held 7 bases outside the gene matches. Per the germline V gene, CDR1 is GTSNPN and CDR2 is SVGIG (reference sequence). The CDR3 covers 14 residues.